What follows is one TCR beta chain and its context. These data belong to a study of blood T cell repertoires in COVID-19. Study background: Specimens from acute and convalescent COVID-19 originated in the United States, Italy and Spain. T cells, B-cell-depleted T cells, or PBMCs provided the cDNA or gDNA that served as material.

Authors' data handling: Cell counts per sample came from amplifying reference gene primers. Profiled with immunoSEQ multiplex PCR; TCRdb holds only in-frame clones, not every one. Clonal size and the V and J genes are those of that table, whereas D and trimming came from the DNA. The table records approximately 300,000 clones, 65% to 85% of them present only once. Looked up from germline, CDR1 is LGHDT and CDR2 is YNNKEL (reference sequence). Trimming took 6 bases from V and 7 from J; bases not matched to a gene: 3. The CDR3 spans 12 residues. The receptor comes from a woman in her forties or fifties with acute or convalescent COVID-19. The chain has TRBV3-1 (or the pseudogene TRBV3-2) and TRBJ1-5; 7 bases align to TRBD1. Sequencing input: peripheral blood. In DNA form, the CDR3 reads TGTGCCAGCAGGAACAGGGGACAGCCCCAGCATTTT. Its protein is CASRNRGQPQHF.